Shown below are 3 T cell receptor beta chains from a single sample sequenced in a study of radiotherapy plus CTLA-4 blockade in lung cancer. The data were produced by immunoSEQ multiplex PCR, yet TCRdb's version contains in-frame clones alone and is incomplete. Here the sample spans approximately 95,000 clones, roughly four fifths being singletons. The specimen comprised peripheral blood, sampled from a patient treated with radiotherapy plus ipilimumab. The receptors originated from a human donor with non-small cell lung cancer who had a partial response to radiotherapy plus ipilimumab.

The chain carries TRBV19 and TRBJ1-5, with 7 bases fitting TRBD1. The germline V gene has CDR1 LNHDA and CDR2 SQIVND (reference sequence). CDR3 size: 13 residues. V lost 5 bases to trimming and J lost 4 bases; unmatched junction nucleotides: 2. CDR3 sequence reads: CASSDRANQPQHF. DNA of the CDR3: TGTGCCAGTAGTGACAGGGCGAATCAGCCCCAGCATTTT.

The rearrangement joins TRBV7-2 to TRBJ2-2; 14 bases map to TRBD2. Germline loops: CDR1 SGHTA, CDR2 FQGNSA. This CDR3 comprises 18 residues. The junction had 6 bases not matched to a gene; V was cut back by 6 bases and J by 0 bases. The CDR3 coding sequence is TGTGCCAGCAGGACGGGACTAGCGGGAGTAACGAACACCGGGGAGCTGTTTTTT. Translated: CASRTGLAGVTNTGELFF.

The rearrangement links TRBV11-2 to TRBJ2-2; 7 nucleotides align to TRBD1. The V gene end was trimmed by 4 bases and the J gene end by 4 bases; junction bases not matched to a gene: 12. The CDR3 is 17 amino acids. Germline V gives CDR1 SGHAT, CDR2 FQNNGV. The CDR3, as DNA: TGTGCCAGCAGCTCTCGGCCAGGGGGTACCAGCACCGGGGAGCTGTTTTTT. Translation gives CASSSRPGGTSTGELFF. The entire variable domain, with the rest obtained from reference TRBV11-2 and TRBJ2-2, is as follows: EAGVAQSPRYKIIEKRQSVAFWCNPISGHATLYWYQQILGQGPKLLIQFQNNGVVDDSQLPKDRFSAERLKGVDSTLKIQPAKLEDSAVYLCASSSRPGGTSTGELFFGEGSRLTVL.